The 23 T cell receptor beta chains given below trace back to one sample, sequenced in a study of long-term antiretroviral therapy in people with HIV. This was the immunoSEQ v3.0 assay at survey level. Some clones are missing from TCRdb's copy, which holds only in-frame ones; the method was immunoSEQ multiplex PCR. Altogether 35,000 to 45,000 clones are present, roughly four fifths being singletons, with the ten largest covering less than 8%. Sequencing used unsorted PBMCs, obtained 1 year after starting antiretroviral therapy. Source of these receptors: a man aged 18 to 29 with HIV.

The gene calls are TRBV28 and TRBJ2-5; 11 bases are shared with TRBD2. Unmatched junction bases numbered 13, after V lost 6 bases and J lost 4 bases. This CDR3 spans 17 amino acids. Germline V lookup: CDR1 MDHEN, CDR2 SYDVKM. The CDR3 loop is CASSPFGASGRTETQYF. The DNA of the CDR3 is TGTGCCAGCAGCCCTTTCGGGGCTAGCGGGAGGACAGAGACCCAGTACTTC.

This clone was detected a few times. This chain connects TRBV5-1 to TRBJ2-7; D not certain. Germline V CDR1 and CDR2: SGHRS, YFSETQ. The CDR3 is made up of 13 amino acids. V dropped 0 bases and J dropped 4 bases, with 8 bases sitting between them. CDR3 residues: CASSLAPGYEQYF. The CDR3 nucleotides are TGCGCCAGCAGCTTGGCCCCCGGTTACGAGCAGTACTTC.

The gene calls are TRBV27 and TRBJ2-2; 11 bases line up with TRBD2. From germline, CDR1 is MNHEY and CDR2 SMNVEV (reference sequence). CDR3 length equals 14 residues. With 6 bases clipped from V and 7 bases from J, the junction kept 4 bases outside the gene matches. As DNA, the CDR3 is TGTGCCAGCAGGTCTAGCGGGAGGCACGGGGAGCTGTTTTTT. Translation: CASRSSGRHGELFF.

The chain couples TRBV6-5 to TRBJ1-4, with a possible D match to TRBD1 (6 bases). Deletions cut 7 bases from V and 6 bases from J, with 12 bases between. This CDR3 spans 13 amino acids. The germline V gene has CDR1 MNHEY and CDR2 SVGAGI. This CDR3 reads CASMEQGDEKLFF. CDR3 coding DNA: TGTGCCAGCATGGAACAGGGAGATGAAAAACTGTTTTTT.

This clone was detected only a few times. The chain links TRBV7-9 to TRBJ1-5, with D possibly matching TRBD1 (6 bases). Germline loops: CDR1 SEHNR, CDR2 FQNEAQ (reference sequence). V lost 1 base and J 7 bases, leaving 11 bases between the germline ends. The CDR3 spans 14 residues. The DNA for the CDR3 is TGTGCCAGCAGCTTAGTGGGGGCGGGACAGCCCCAGCATTTT. This codes for CASSLVGAGQPQHF. The whole variable domain, remainder taken from reference TRBV7-9 and TRBJ1-5, is DTGVSQNPRHKITKRGQNVTFRCDPISEHNRLYWYRQTLGQGPEFLTYFQNEAQLEKSRLLSDRFSAERPKGSFSTLEIQRTEQGDSAMYLCASSLVGAGQPQHFGDGTRLSIL.

The J gene is TRBJ2-7, the V gene TRBV19; D is possibly TRBD2 (5 bases). The CDR3 is 16 amino acids. Deletions cut 2 bases from V and 2 bases from J, with 16 bases between. In germline, CDR1 is LNHDA, CDR2 SQIVND (reference sequence). The CDR3 region is CASSIRSRGSPYEQYF. In DNA form, the CDR3 reads TGTGCCAGTAGTATACGGAGCCGGGGTAGCCCCTACGAGCAGTACTTC.

V usage is TRBV11-1 and J usage is TRBJ1-1; 7 bases are shared with TRBD1. The CDR3 is 14 amino acids. Germline lookup yields CDR1 SGHAT and CDR2 FQDESV (reference sequence). The V gene end was trimmed by 2 bases and the J gene end by 1 base; junction bases not matched to a gene: 1. The CDR3 reads CASSLRDRNTEAFF. In DNA form, the CDR3 reads TGTGCCAGCAGCTTAAGGGACAGGAACACTGAAGCTTTCTTT.

The chain employs TRBV19 and TRBJ2-7; D gene uncertain. CDR3 size: 11 residues. V was pared by 6 bases and J by 3 bases, with 6 bases between. Germline-derived CDR1 and CDR2 are LNHDA and SQIVND (reference sequence). The CDR3: CASSFNYEQYF. The CDR3 bases are TGTGCCAGTAGCTTCAACTACGAGCAGTACTTC.

The chain combines TRBV5-8 with TRBJ1-5; 9 bases align to TRBD1. With 2 bases clipped from V and 9 bases from J, the junction kept 9 bases outside the gene matches. Germline CDR1 is SGHTS and CDR2 is YDEGEE. The CDR3 runs to 15 residues. CDR3 region: CASSLAGQGSGPQHF. The CDR3 coding sequence is TGTGCCAGCAGCTTAGCCGGACAGGGGTCAGGGCCCCAGCATTTT.

V gene TRBV4-3 combines with J gene TRBJ2-7; 10 bases map to TRBD2. The CDR3 is 15 amino acids. Per germline, CDR1 LGHNA and CDR2 YSLEER. V trimming: 3 bases; J trimming: 2 bases; junction bases outside the gene matches: 4. CDR3 residues: CASSHSGTSAYEQYF. The CDR3 coding sequence is TGCGCCAGCAGCCATTCCGGGACTAGCGCCTACGAGCAGTACTTC.

This sequence joins TRBV9 and TRBJ1-4; a possible D gene is TRBD1 (6 bases). V lost 1 base and J 6 bases, leaving 10 bases between the germline ends. The CDR3 contains 14 residues. Germline CDR1 SGDLS, CDR2 YYNGEE. This chain's CDR3 is CASSVQGTDEKLFF. CDR3 nucleotides: TGTGCCAGCAGCGTACAGGGGACGGATGAAAAACTGTTTTTT.

The chain carries TRBV5-1 and TRBJ2-7; TRBD2 matches 14 bases. Germline CDR1 reads SGHRS; CDR2 reads YFSETQ. The J segment lost 3 bases and the V segment lost 4 bases, leaving 3 bases of the junction unmatched. This CDR3 is 15 amino acids long. The CDR3 here is CASSTGTSGGYEQYF. CDR3 nucleotide sequence: TGCGCCAGCAGCACCGGGACTAGCGGGGGCTACGAGCAGTACTTC.

Points on this clone: Other DNA sequences from this sample encode an identical CDR3 as well. The CDR3 here is CASSRGGTEAFF. The CDR3 DNA sequence: TGCGCCAGCAGCCGGGGAGGCACTGAAGCTTTCTTT. This sequence joins TRBV4-1 and TRBJ1-1; unclear D gene. With 4 bases removed from V and 4 bases from J, the gap between germline ends came to 7 bases. The CDR3 runs to 12 residues. Germline CDR1 reads MGHRA; CDR2 reads YSYEKL.

The chain employs TRBV4-1 and TRBJ1-1; the match to TRBD1 covers 7 bases. V was clipped by 3 bases and J by 5 bases; unmatched bases: 3. The germline gives CDR1 MGHRA, CDR2 YSYEKL. The CDR3 is 13 residues long. The CDR3 is CASSQTGLTEAFF. DNA of the CDR3: TGCGCCAGCAGCCAGACAGGGTTAACTGAAGCTTTCTTT.

CDR3 amino acids: CASSLTSGRTFYEQYF. In nucleotides, the CDR3 is TGCGCCAGCAGCTTGACTAGCGGGAGGACATTCTACGAGCAGTACTTC. The chain has TRBV5-1 and TRBJ2-7; 12 positions agree with TRBD2. Germline CDR1 reads SGHRS; CDR2 reads YFSETQ. The CDR3 contains 16 residues. Germline trimming cut 1 base from V and 3 bases from J; bases unmatched to any gene: 5.

V usage is TRBV5-1 and J usage is TRBJ2-7; 7 nucleotides match TRBD1. Germline assignment: CDR1 SGHRS and CDR2 YFSETQ. V lost 3 bases, J lost 5 bases, and 8 bases stayed unmatched. The CDR3 has 14 residues. CDR3 loop: CASSWRQGRDEQYF. CDR3 sequence (DNA): TGCGCCAGCAGCTGGAGACAGGGCAGGGACGAGCAGTACTTC.

The V and J genes are TRBV10-3 and TRBJ2-7; D is unresolved. The CDR3 sequence is 11 residues long. Germline V gene data show CDR1 as ENHRY and CDR2 as SYGVKD. The V gene lost 3 bases and the J gene lost 2 bases, with 2 bases spanning the gap. The CDR3 nucleotides are TGTGCCATCAGTGAAGCCTACGAGCAGTACTTC. This gives the protein CAISEAYEQYF.

The J gene is TRBJ1-1, the V gene TRBV4-1; no firm D call. The CDR3 loop spans 17 amino acids. The V end was cut by 0 bases, the J end by 6 bases, with 20 bases between. Germline V lookup: CDR1 MGHRA, CDR2 YSYEKL. CDR3 sequence reads: CASSQDRAATRSSEAFF. As DNA, the CDR3 is TGCGCCAGCAGCCAAGATAGGGCAGCCACCCGTTCCTCTGAAGCTTTCTTT.

V and J are TRBV6-5 and TRBJ2-7; TRBD1 matches at 11 bases. Trimming removed 6 bases from V and 2 bases from J; junction bases left unmatched: 6. Per germline, CDR1 MNHEY and CDR2 SVGAGI. The CDR3 length is 15 residues. CDR3 in amino acids: CASSPGQGATYEQYF. The CDR3 DNA reads TGTGCCAGCAGCCCCGGACAGGGGGCCACCTACGAGCAGTACTTC.

The V gene is TRBV28, the J gene TRBJ2-1, with D perhaps matching TRBD1 or TRBD2 (5 bases each). Trimming took 6 bases from V and 8 from J, leaving 23 bases between them. The CDR3 loop spans 16 amino acids. CDR1 and CDR2 from the germline V gene are MDHEN and SYDVKM. CDR3 amino acids: CASSSGEGEFSDEQFF. For the CDR3, the DNA is TGTGCCAGCAGCTCCGGGGAAGGGGAGTTCTCGGATGAGCAGTTCTTC.

The rearrangement uses TRBV12-5 and TRBJ2-7; D is unclear. CDR3 size: 15 residues. V dropped 5 bases and J dropped 3 bases, with 17 bases sitting between them. CDR1 and CDR2 (germline): LGHNT, FRNRAP. CDR3 in amino acids: CASGPPGEGIYEQYF. CDR3 bases: TGTGCTAGTGGTCCCCCTGGGGAAGGTATCTACGAGCAGTACTTC.

The chain has TRBV10-3 and TRBJ2-7; the D gene is possibly TRBD1 (6 bases). This CDR3 contains 13 residues. V was shortened by 7 bases and J by 4 bases, with 14 bases between the two germline ends. Germline V lookup: CDR1 ENHRY, CDR2 SYGVKD. DNA of the CDR3: TGTGCCATCACCCCAATGGACAGTTACGAGCAGTACTTC. Its protein is CAITPMDSYEQYF.

This chain links TRBV6-1 with TRBJ2-1; TRBD1 aligns across 9 bases. V shed 0 bases and J 8 bases; nucleotides not matched to a gene: 5. The CDR3 extends over 15 amino acids. Looked up from germline, CDR1 is MNHNS and CDR2 is SASEGT. In nucleotides, the CDR3 is TGTGCCAGCAGTGAAGCCGGGACAGGGAACCATGAGCAGTTCTTC. This translates into CASSEAGTGNHEQFF.